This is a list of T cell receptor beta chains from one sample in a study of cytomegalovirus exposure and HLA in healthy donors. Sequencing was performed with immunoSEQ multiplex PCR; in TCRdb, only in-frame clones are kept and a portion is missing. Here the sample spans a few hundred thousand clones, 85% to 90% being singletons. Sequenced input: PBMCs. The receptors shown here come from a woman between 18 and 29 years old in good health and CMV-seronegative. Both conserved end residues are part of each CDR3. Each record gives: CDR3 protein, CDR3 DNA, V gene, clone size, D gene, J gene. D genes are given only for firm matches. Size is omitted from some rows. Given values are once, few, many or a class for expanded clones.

CASSFWHRTGNSPLHF,TGTGCCAGCAGTTTCTGGCATCGGACGGGGAATTCACCCCTCCACTTT,TRBV27,-,-,TRBJ1-6
CSATGGIEAFF,TGCAGTGCTACAGGGGGGATTGAAGCTTTCTTT,TRBV20-1,-,TRBD1,TRBJ1-1
CASSHSGTVYEQYF,TGTGCCAGCAGCCACTCGGGGACAGTCTACGAGCAGTACTTC,TRBV7-9,-,TRBD1,TRBJ2-7
CAWTVSGANVLTF,TGTGCCTGGACAGTCTCTGGGGCCAACGTCCTGACTTTC,TRBV30,once,-,TRBJ2-6
CASRSGGPYNEQFF,TGTGCCAGCAGGAGCGGGGGGCCGTACAATGAGCAGTTCTTC,TRBV2,-,TRBD2,TRBJ2-1
CASSPRSANSGEKLFF,TGTGCCAGCAGCCCGCGATCGGCCAATTCGGGTGAAAAACTGTTTTTT,TRBV7-6,-,-,TRBJ1-4
CASSLGGVVINEQFF,TGTGCCAGCAGCTTGGGGGGCGTTGTGATAAATGAGCAGTTCTTC,TRBV5-5,-,-,TRBJ2-1
CASSDSSGADTQYF,TGTGCCAGCAGTGACTCTAGCGGGGCAGATACGCAGTATTTT,TRBV6-5,once,TRBD2,TRBJ2-3
CASSYSSYFAETQYF,TGTGCCAGCAGTTACTCGAGTTATTTCGCCGAGACCCAGTACTTC,TRBV6-5,-,-,TRBJ2-5
CASSSNAVGQPQEKLFF,TGTGCCAGCAGCTCCAACGCGGTGGGACAGCCTCAAGAAAAACTGTTTTTT,TRBV7-9,-,TRBD1,TRBJ1-4
CASSSSPSGASSYEQYF,TGTGCCAGCAGCTCCTCTCCTAGCGGGGCATCCTCCTACGAGCAGTACTTC,TRBV7-3,-,TRBD2,TRBJ2-7
CASSSPPRKNYGYTF,TGTGCCAGCAGCTCCCCCCCTAGGAAAAACTATGGCTACACCTTC,TRBV7-2,-,-,TRBJ1-2
CASSASGTNFYEQYF,TGTGCCAGCAGCGCGTCCGGGACAAACTTCTACGAGCAGTACTTC,TRBV9,-,-,TRBJ2-7
CASSLARTGVNEQFF,TGCGCCAGCAGCTTGGCGAGGACAGGGGTCAATGAGCAGTTCTTC,TRBV5-1,-,TRBD1,TRBJ2-1
CSSSSRLAGGQPNTGELFF,TGTTCCAGCAGCTCCCGCCTAGCGGGGGGGCAACCGAACACCGGGGAGCTGTTTTTT,TRBV7-9,once,TRBD2,TRBJ2-2
CASSFAGGRETQYF,TGCGCCAGCAGCTTCGCGGGGGGGCGAGAGACCCAGTACTTC,TRBV5-1,once,TRBD2,TRBJ2-5